This TCR beta chain appears in the sequencing data of a study of blood T cell repertoires in COVID-19. Across the whole study: Whether acute or convalescent, the COVID-19 samples came from the United States, Italy and Spain.

This clone has a single count. Germline lookup yields CDR1 MGHRA and CDR2 YSYEKL. The CDR3 sequence is 17 residues long. With 3 bases removed from V and 4 bases from J, the gap between germline ends came to 16 bases. Profiling relied on immunoSEQ multiplex PCR, and the TCRdb table lists in-frame clones only, not all of them. The data contain 210,000 or so clones, around 90% of them singletons. The receptor was derived from a man aged 25 to 40 with acute or convalescent COVID-19. Source material: peripheral blood. The V and J genes are TRBV4-1 and TRBJ2-6, with a tentative D call TRBD1 (6 bases). CDR3 protein: CASSQSRGGTGANVLTF. In DNA form, the CDR3 reads TGCGCCAGCAGCCAGAGCCGAGGGGGAACCGGGGCCAACGTCCTGACTTTC.